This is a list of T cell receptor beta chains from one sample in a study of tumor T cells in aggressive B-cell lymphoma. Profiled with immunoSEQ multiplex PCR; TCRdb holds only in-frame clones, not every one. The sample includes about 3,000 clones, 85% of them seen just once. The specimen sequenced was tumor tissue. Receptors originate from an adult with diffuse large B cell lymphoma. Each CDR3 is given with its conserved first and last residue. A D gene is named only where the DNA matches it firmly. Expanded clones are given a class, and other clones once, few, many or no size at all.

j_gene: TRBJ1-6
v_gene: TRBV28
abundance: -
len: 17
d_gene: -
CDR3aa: CASRLGSGSSYNSPLHF
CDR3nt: TGTGCCAGCAGACTAGGTTCAGGTAGCTCCTATAATTCACCCCTCCACTTT

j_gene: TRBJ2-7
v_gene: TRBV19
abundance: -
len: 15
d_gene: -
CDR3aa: CASSVNTDIFYEQYF
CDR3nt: TGTGCCAGTAGTGTTAACACGGACATATTCTACGAGCAGTACTTC

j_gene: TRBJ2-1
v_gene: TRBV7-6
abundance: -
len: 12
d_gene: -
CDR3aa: CASSNRVGEQFF
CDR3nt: TGTGCCAGCAGCAACAGGGTTGGTGAGCAGTTCTTC

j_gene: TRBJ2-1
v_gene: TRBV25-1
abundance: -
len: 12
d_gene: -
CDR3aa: CASSESSGRRFF
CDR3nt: TGTGCCAGCAGTGAATCCTCGGGTAGGAGGTTCTTC

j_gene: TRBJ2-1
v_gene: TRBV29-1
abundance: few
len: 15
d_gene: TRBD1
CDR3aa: CSSGEGDREYNEQFF
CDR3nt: TGCAGCTCCGGGGAGGGGGACAGGGAGTACAATGAGCAGTTCTTC

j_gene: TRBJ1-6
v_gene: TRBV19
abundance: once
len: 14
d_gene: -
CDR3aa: CASTGGTYNSPLHF
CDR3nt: TGTGCCTCCACGGGAGGGACCTATAATTCACCCCTCCACTTT

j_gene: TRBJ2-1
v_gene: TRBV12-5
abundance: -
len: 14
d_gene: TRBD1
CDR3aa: CASAVDRGLVEQFF
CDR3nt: TGTGCTAGTGCCGTGGACAGGGGGCTTGTTGAGCAGTTCTTC

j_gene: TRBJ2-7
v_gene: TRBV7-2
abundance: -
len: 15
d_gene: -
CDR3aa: CASSLAASVSYEQYF
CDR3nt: TGTGCCAGCAGCTTAGCGGCTAGCGTCTCCTACGAGCAGTACTTC

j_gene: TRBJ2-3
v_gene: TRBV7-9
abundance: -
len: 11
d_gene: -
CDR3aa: CASARTDTQYF
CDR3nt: TGTGCCAGCGCGCGCACAGATACGCAGTATTTT

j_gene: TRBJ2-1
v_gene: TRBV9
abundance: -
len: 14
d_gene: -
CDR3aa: CASSVSSLYNEQFF
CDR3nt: TGTGCCAGCAGCGTATCTAGCTTATACAATGAGCAGTTCTTC

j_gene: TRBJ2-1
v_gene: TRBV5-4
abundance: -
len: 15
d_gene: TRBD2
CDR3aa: CASSLGLAGPDEQFF
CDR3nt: TGTGCCAGCAGTCTGGGACTAGCGGGGCCCGATGAGCAGTTCTTC

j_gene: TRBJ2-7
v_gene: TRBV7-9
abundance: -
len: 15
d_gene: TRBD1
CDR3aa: CASSEGTGGMYEQYF
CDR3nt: TGTGCCAGCAGCGAAGGGACAGGGGGCATGTACGAGCAGTACTTC

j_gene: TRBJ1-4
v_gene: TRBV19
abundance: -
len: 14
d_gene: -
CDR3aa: CASTQDSFNEKLFF
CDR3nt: TGTGCCAGTACCCAGGACAGCTTTAATGAAAAACTGTTTTTT

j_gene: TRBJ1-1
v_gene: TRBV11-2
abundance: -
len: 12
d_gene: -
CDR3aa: CATPGSGAEAFF
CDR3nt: TGTGCCACGCCGGGGTCGGGGGCTGAAGCTTTCTTT

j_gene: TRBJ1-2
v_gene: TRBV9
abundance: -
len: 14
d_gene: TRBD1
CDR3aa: CASSLATGNYGYTF
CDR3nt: TGTGCCAGCAGCCTAGCGACAGGGAACTATGGCTACACCTTC

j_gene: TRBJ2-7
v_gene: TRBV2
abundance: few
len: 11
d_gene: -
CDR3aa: CAIRPGHREYF
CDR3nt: TGTGCCATCCGACCAGGGCACCGGGAGTACTTC

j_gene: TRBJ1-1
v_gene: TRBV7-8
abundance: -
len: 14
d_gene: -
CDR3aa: CASSLGDKNTEAFF
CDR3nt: TGTGCCAGCAGCTTAGGAGACAAGAACACTGAAGCTTTCTTT

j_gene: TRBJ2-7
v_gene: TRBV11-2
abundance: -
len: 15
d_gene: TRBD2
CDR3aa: CASSHLAGGTYEQYF
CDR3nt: TGTGCCAGCAGTCATCTAGCGGGGGGTACCTACGAGCAGTACTTC

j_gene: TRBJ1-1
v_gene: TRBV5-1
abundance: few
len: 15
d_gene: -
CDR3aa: CASSSVPGRNTEAFF
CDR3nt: TGCGCCAGCAGCTCCGTTCCCGGGAGGAACACTGAAGCTTTCTTT

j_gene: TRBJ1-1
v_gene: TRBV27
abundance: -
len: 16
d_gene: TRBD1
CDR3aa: CASSFQFDRVNTEAFF
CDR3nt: TGTGCCAGCAGTTTCCAATTCGACAGGGTGAACACTGAAGCTTTCTTT

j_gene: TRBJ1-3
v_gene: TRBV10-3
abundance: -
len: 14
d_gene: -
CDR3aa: CAIPQGSSGNTIYF
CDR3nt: TGTGCCATCCCCCAGGGAAGTTCTGGAAACACCATATATTTT

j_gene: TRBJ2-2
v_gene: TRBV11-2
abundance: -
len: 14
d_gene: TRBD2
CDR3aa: CASTYGRVTGELFF
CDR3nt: TGTGCCAGCACCTATGGGAGGGTGACCGGGGAGCTGTTTTTT

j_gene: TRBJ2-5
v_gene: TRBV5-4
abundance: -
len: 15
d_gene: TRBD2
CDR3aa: CASSPPRGYQETQYF
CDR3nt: TGTGCCAGCAGCCCCCCGCGGGGGTACCAAGAGACCCAGTACTTC

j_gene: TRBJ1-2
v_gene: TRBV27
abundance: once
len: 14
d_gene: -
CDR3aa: CASSLAPEDYGYTF
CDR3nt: TGTGCCAGCAGTCTGGCCCCGGAGGACTATGGCTACACCTTC

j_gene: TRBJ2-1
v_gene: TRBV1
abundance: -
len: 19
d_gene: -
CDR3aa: CTSSQRTAGGPRGHNEQFF
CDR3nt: TGCACCAGCAGCCAAAGGACAGCGGGGGGCCCCCGGGGTCACAATGAGCAGTTCTTC

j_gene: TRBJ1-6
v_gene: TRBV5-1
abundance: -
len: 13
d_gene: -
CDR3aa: CASSLHRDSPLHF
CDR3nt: TGCGCCAGCAGCCTTCACAGGGATTCACCCCTCCACTTT

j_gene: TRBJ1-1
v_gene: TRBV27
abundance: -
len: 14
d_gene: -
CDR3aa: CASSLRGSNTEAFF
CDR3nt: TGTGCCAGCAGTTTAAGGGGCTCGAACACTGAAGCTTTCTTT

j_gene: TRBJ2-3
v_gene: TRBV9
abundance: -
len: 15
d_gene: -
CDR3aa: CASSATGWGTDTQYF
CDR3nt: TGTGCCAGCAGCGCCACAGGATGGGGCACAGATACGCAGTATTTT

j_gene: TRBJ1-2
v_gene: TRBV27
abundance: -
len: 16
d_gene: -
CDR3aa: CASSPYAGASNYGYTF
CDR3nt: TGTGCCAGCAGTCCGTACGCAGGGGCCTCTAACTATGGCTACACCTTC

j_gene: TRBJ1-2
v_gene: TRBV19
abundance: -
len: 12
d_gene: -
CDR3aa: CASSRRDLGYTF
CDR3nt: TGTGCCAGTAGTAGGAGGGATTTGGGCTACACCTTC

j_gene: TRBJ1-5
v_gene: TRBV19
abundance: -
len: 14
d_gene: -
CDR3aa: CASSNRVGNQPQHF
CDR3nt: TGTGCCAGTAGTAACAGGGTTGGCAATCAGCCCCAGCATTTT

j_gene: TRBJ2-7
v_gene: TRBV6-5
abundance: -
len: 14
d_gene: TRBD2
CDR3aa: CASTSPGGTYEQYF
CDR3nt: TGTGCCAGCACCTCTCCCGGGGGGACCTACGAGCAGTACTTC

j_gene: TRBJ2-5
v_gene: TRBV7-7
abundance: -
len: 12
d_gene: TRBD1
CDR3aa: CASSGGQETQYF
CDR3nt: TGTGCCAGCTCAGGGGGACAAGAGACCCAGTACTTC

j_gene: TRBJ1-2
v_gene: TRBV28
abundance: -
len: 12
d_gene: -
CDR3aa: CASSYGVYGYTF
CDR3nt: TGTGCCAGCAGTTACGGTGTCTATGGCTACACCTTC

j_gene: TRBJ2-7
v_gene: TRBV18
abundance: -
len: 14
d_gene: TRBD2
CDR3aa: CASSPKRGVLEQYF
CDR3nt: TGTGCCAGCTCACCAAAGCGGGGGGTTTTGGAGCAGTACTTC

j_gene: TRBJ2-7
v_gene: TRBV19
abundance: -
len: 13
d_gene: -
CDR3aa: CASGLGTAYEQYF
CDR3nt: TGTGCCAGTGGCCTTGGGACTGCGTACGAGCAGTACTTC

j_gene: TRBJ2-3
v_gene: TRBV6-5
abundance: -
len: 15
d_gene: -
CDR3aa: CASSTTWGRTDTQYF
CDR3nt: TGTGCCAGCAGTACGACCTGGGGGAGGACAGATACGCAGTATTTT

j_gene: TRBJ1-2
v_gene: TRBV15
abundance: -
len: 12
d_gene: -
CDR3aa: CATSVGNYGYTF
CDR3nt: TGTGCCACCAGTGTTGGCAACTATGGCTACACCTTC

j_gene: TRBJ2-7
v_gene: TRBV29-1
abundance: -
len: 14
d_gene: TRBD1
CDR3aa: CSGRGTGLSHEQYF
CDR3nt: TGCAGCGGTAGAGGGACAGGACTGTCTCACGAGCAGTACTTC

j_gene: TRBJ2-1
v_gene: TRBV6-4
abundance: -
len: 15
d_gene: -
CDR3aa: CASSNNRESYNEQFF
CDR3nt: TGTGCCAGCAGTAACAACAGGGAATCCTACAATGAGCAGTTCTTC

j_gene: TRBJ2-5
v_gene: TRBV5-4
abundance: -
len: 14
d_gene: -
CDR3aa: CASSGDLFQETQYF
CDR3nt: TGTGCCAGCAGTGGGGACTTGTTCCAAGAGACCCAGTACTTC

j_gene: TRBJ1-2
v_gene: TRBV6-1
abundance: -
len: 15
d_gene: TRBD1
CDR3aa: CASSPLTGGGHGYTF
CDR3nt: TGTGCCAGCAGCCCTCTGACAGGGGGGGGTCATGGCTACACCTTC

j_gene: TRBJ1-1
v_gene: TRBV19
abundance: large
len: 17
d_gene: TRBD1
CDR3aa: CASSIWGDSRENTEAFF
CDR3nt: TGTGCCAGTAGTATTTGGGGGGACAGTCGGGAGAACACTGAAGCTTTCTTT

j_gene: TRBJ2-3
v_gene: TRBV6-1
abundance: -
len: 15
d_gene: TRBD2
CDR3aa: CAISPLAGGPDTQYF
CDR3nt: TGTGCCATCTCACCCCTGGCGGGGGGCCCGGATACGCAGTATTTT

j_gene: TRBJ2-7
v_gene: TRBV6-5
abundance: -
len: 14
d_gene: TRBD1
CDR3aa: CASSRQGQRAEQYF
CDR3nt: TGTGCCAGCAGCCGACAGGGACAAAGGGCCGAGCAGTACTTC

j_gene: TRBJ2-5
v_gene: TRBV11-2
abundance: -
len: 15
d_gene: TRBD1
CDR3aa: CASSLEGTAKETQYF
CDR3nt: TGTGCCAGCAGCTTAGAAGGGACAGCAAAAGAGACCCAGTACTTC

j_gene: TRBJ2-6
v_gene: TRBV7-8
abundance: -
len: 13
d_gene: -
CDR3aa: CASRGSGANVLTF
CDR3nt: TGTGCCAGCCGGGGCTCTGGGGCCAACGTCCTGACTTTC

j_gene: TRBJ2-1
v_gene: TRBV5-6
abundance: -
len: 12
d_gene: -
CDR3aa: CASSFWSNEQFF
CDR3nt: TGTGCCAGCAGCTTTTGGAGTAATGAGCAGTTCTTC

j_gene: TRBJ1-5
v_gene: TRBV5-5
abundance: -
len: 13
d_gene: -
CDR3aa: CASSLYPGQPQHF
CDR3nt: TGTGCCAGCAGCTTGTATCCGGGGCAGCCCCAGCATTTT

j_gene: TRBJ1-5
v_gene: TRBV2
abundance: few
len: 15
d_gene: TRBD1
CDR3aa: CASSGDRGGNQPQHF
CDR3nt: TGTGCCAGCAGCGGAGACAGGGGTGGCAATCAGCCCCAGCATTTT

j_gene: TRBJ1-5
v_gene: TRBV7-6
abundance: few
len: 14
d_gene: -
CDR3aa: CASSLAGDNQPQHF
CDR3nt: TGTGCCAGCAGCTTAGCAGGGGACAATCAGCCCCAGCATTTT

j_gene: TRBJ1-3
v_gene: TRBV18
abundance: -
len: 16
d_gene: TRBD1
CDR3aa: CASSPPNRGTGNTIYF
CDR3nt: TGTGCCAGCTCACCCCCGAACAGGGGAACTGGAAACACCATATATTTT

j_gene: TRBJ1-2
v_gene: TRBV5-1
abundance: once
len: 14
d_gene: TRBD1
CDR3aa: CASSLKQGDYGYTF
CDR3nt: TGCGCCAGCAGCCTAAAACAGGGGGATTACGGCTACACCTTC

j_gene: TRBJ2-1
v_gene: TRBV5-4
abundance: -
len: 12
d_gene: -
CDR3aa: CASSLGFDEQFF
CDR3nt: TGTGCCAGCAGCTTGGGTTTCGATGAGCAGTTCTTC

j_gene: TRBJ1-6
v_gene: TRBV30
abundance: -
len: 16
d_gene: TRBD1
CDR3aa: CAWSSRPTGFNSPLHF
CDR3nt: TGTGCCTGGAGTTCGCGTCCGACAGGGTTTAATTCACCCCTCCACTTT